The sequence of this T cell receptor beta chain was determined in a study of blood T cell repertoires in COVID-19. The table came from immunoSEQ multiplex PCR; TCRdb's copy has only in-frame clones and leaves some out. The sample yields roughly 670,000 clones, over 80% seen once. Input material: peripheral blood. The clonotype originates from a young woman with acute or convalescent COVID-19.

CDR3 sequence reads: CASSRQGVDGYTF. CDR3 bases: TGTGCCAGCAGCCGGCAGGGGGTCGATGGCTACACCTTC. This chain links TRBV4-2 with TRBJ1-2, with 7 bases identical to TRBD1. V gave up 4 bases and J gave up 6 bases; unmatched junction bases: 5. This CDR3 contains 13 residues. The germline V gene has CDR1 LGHNA and CDR2 YNFKEQ.